The present entry profiles one T cell receptor (beta chain) with its context. The data are from a study of T cell clones after liver transplantation. Overall study context: A pre-transplant mixed lymphocyte reaction with TCRbeta sequencing defined graft-donor-reactive clones followed in post-transplant blood. Tolerant meant at least one year fully off immunosuppression without liver enzymes above twice normal.

Sorting of unstimulated PBMCs yielded separate CD3+CD4+ and CD3+CD8+ fractions. TCRdb keeps only in-frame clones here, not all; method: immunoSEQ multiplex PCR. The table includes 8,000 to 10,000 clones, around three quarters detected once. Germline loops: CDR1 LNHDA, CDR2 SQIVND (reference sequence). The J segment lost 6 bases and the V segment lost 3 bases, leaving 6 bases of the junction unmatched. The CDR3 contains 16 residues. The V and J genes are TRBV19 and TRBJ2-1, with 12 bases lining up with TRBD2. This sequence was found in a human patient who received a liver transplant. A share of the T cells may be of graft donor origin. The source was CD8+ T cells from blood, collected at the approximately 16-month timepoint. This CDR3 reads CASSMSASGGVNEQFF. The CDR3 DNA reads TGTGCCAGTAGTATGTCGGCTAGCGGGGGGGTCAATGAGCAGTTCTTC.